This T cell receptor (beta chain) was observed in a study of cytomegalovirus exposure and HLA in healthy donors. Study-wide context: An earlier analysis found around 120 million unique TCR beta sequences from approximately 170 million T cells. Study-wide results and limits: Specific recognition of CMV antigens was confirmed in vitro for a few chains (all CMV-associated).

With respect to this clone: Its antigen is unidentified.

PCR amplification relied on 60 Vbeta primers (plus 13 Jbeta primers). Repertoires were generated with immunoSEQ multiplex PCR, while TCRdb's copy carries only in-frame clones and drops some. Among around 100,000 clones, approximately 73% were seen once, and the ten largest hold about a tenth. J gave up 2 bases and V 5 bases, and 8 bases lay outside the gene matches. The CDR3 is 16 residues long. Germline V gene sequence: CDR1 SGHTA, CDR2 FQGTGA. The rearrangement joins TRBV7-3 to TRBJ2-1; 8 bases fit TRBD1. Material: PBMCs. The sequence came from a woman in her late teens or twenties in good health and CMV-seropositive. CDR3: CASSPGQGITYNEQFF. Here the CDR3 DNA reads TGTGCCAGCAGCCCCGGACAGGGAATAACCTACAATGAGCAGTTCTTC.